This T cell receptor beta chain stems from a study of OX40 agonist ivuxolimab in advanced cancers. Study details: The dose-escalation group included hepatocellular carcinoma, melanoma, renal cell carcinoma and head and neck cancer.

Study results and limitations: CD4+ and CD8+ blood T cells expanded clonally by week 6 at 0.1 to 3.0 mg/kg. A proportion of nonresponders additionally exhibited low normalized T-cell clonal expansion.

Of note for this clone: Its antigen is undetermined.

Trimming left V 4 bases short and J 2 bases short, with 7 bases between. The CDR3 has 13 residues. Germline values: CDR1 SGHTA, CDR2 FQGTGA. Patients were excluded for autoimmune disease history or systemic immunosuppression. Sequencing was performed with immunoSEQ multiplex PCR; in TCRdb, only in-frame clones are kept and a portion is missing. Among roughly 34,000 clones listed, 60% to 85% were seen once. The origin of this receptor is an adult with an advanced solid tumor such as melanoma, head and neck, liver or kidney cancer. Material: CD4+ or CD8+ T cells sorted from blood, obtained in a trial of the OX40 agonist ivuxolimab. The chain employs TRBV7-3 and TRBJ2-3; no clear D. The CDR3 DNA is TGTGCCAGCAGCTCTAAGATCACAGATACGCAGTATTTT. Translated, it gives CASSSKITDTQYF.